These 21 T cell receptor beta chains originate from one sample sequenced in a study of blood T cell repertoires in COVID-19. TCRdb keeps only in-frame clones here, not all; method: immunoSEQ multiplex PCR. The sample carries around 200,000 clones, 75% to 90% recorded once. The sequenced sample consisted of PBMCs or T cells enriched from blood (not recorded which). Receptors originate from a man aged 35-49 years who had recovered from COVID-19.

The chain uses TRBV2 and TRBJ1-2, with 7 bases aligning to TRBD1. The CDR3 has 18 amino acids. Germline-derived CDR1 and CDR2 are SNHLY and FYNNEI. J lost 3 bases, V lost 4 bases, and 17 bases had no gene match. CDR3 region: CASSGGPGTATKHYGYTF. The CDR3 region has the DNA TGTGCCAGCAGTGGGGGCCCCGGGACAGCGACGAAACACTATGGCTACACCTTC.

The V call is TRBV7-9, the J call TRBJ1-1; D is uncertain. Trimming left V 2 bases short and J 11 bases short, with 12 bases between. The CDR3 consists of 12 residues. The germline V gene encodes CDR1 SEHNR and CDR2 FQNEAQ (reference sequence). The CDR3 sequence: CASSLSGGSAFF. CDR3 sequence (DNA): TGTGCCAGCAGCTTATCTGGCGGTTCGGCTTTCTTT. The complete variable domain, with remaining parts taken from reference TRBV7-9 and TRBJ1-1, reads DTGVSQNPRHKITKRGQNVTFRCDPISEHNRLYWYRQTLGQGPEFLTYFQNEAQLEKSRLLSDRFSAERPKGSFSTLEIQRTEQGDSAMYLCASSLSGGSAFFGQGTRLTVV.

CDR3: CAISDPTGEYNEQFF. For the CDR3, the DNA is TGTGCCATCAGTGACCCTACGGGGGAATACAATGAGCAGTTCTTC. The chain employs TRBV10-3 and TRBJ2-1; maybe TRBD2 (6 bases). V was cut by 3 bases and J by 4 bases, with 13 bases left in between. The CDR3 runs 15 residues. From germline, CDR1 is ENHRY and CDR2 SYGVKD.

The V call is TRBV2, the J call TRBJ1-6; D call uncertain. CDR1 SNHLY and CDR2 FYNNEI come from the germline V gene. The CDR3 totals 15 residues. V was trimmed by 1 base and J by 4 bases, leaving 8 bases between them. CDR3 nucleotide sequence: TGTGCCAGCAGTGAAGACCCCCAGTATAATTCACCCCTCCACTTT. This encodes CASSEDPQYNSPLHF.

This chain joins TRBV4-1 and TRBJ1-5; D is ambiguous. Germline assignment: CDR1 MGHRA and CDR2 YSYEKL. The V end was cut by 1 base, the J end by 5 bases, with 12 bases between. The CDR3 contains 15 residues. The CDR3 DNA follows: TGCGCCAGCAGCCAAGCGCGGGGATCGTATCAGCCCCAGCATTTT. Protein: CASSQARGSYQPQHF.

The CDR3 loop is CATSRDRGVHAFF. The DNA for the CDR3 is TGTGCCACCAGCAGAGATCGGGGAGTACACGCTTTCTTT. V is TRBV15 and J is TRBJ1-1; D gene ambiguous. The length of the CDR3 is 13 residues. The V gene's germline CDR1 is LNHNV and CDR2 YYDKDF (reference sequence). Trimming cost V 0 bases and J 11 bases, with 13 bases left between them.

The gene calls are TRBV4-3 and TRBJ1-4; D ambiguous. Germline V gene sequence: CDR1 LGHNA, CDR2 YSLEER. This CDR3 is 16 amino acids long. Trimming removed 4 bases at V and 2 bases at J, with 14 bases between. The CDR3 loop reads CASSRDFIATNEKLFF. The CDR3 nucleotides are TGCGCCAGCAGCCGAGATTTCATTGCGACTAATGAAAAACTGTTTTTT.

The chain recombines TRBV19 with TRBJ1-2, with 7 bases lining up with TRBD1. CDR3 length: 10 residues. Per germline, CDR1 LNHDA and CDR2 SQIVND (reference sequence). J was trimmed by 8 bases and V by 9 bases; bases with no gene match: 3. The CDR3 coding sequence is TGTGCCAGCGGGACAGAGGGCTACACCTTC. This codes for CASGTEGYTF. Filled out from reference TRBV19 and TRBJ1-2, the complete variable domain reads DGGITQSPKYLFRKEGQNVTLSCEQNLNHDAMYWYRQDPGQGLRLIYYSQIVNDFQKGDIAEGYSVSREKKESFPLTVTSAQKNPTAFYLCASGTEGYTFGSGTRLTVV.

The chain uses TRBV7-2 and TRBJ2-7; 9 bases match TRBD1. The germline V gene encodes CDR1 SGHTA and CDR2 FQGNSA. This CDR3 is built from 14 residues. The J segment lost 2 bases and the V segment lost 5 bases, leaving 4 bases of the junction unmatched. CDR3 nucleotides: TGTGCCAGCAGCCTCGGGACAGGGCCCTACGAGCAGTACTTC. It encodes CASSLGTGPYEQYF.

This rearrangement joins TRBV21-1 to TRBJ2-7; the D call TRBD2 from the table was never checked on the DNA. TRBV21-1 represents a pseudogene. The CDR3 loop spans 20 amino acids. The CDR3 nucleotides are TGTGCCAGCAGCAAACGTCGGACTAGCGGGCGCGCCCTGACGGCCTACGAGCAGTACTTC. Its protein is CASSKRRTSGRALTAYEQYF.

V gene TRBV6-5 combines with J gene TRBJ2-7; TRBD1 aligns across 9 bases. The CDR3 runs 15 residues. Unmatched junction bases numbered 4, after V lost 2 bases and J lost 2 bases. CDR1 is MNHEY and CDR2 is SVGAGI in the germline V gene. CDR3 residues: CASSYTRDRAYEQYF. The CDR3 coding sequence is TGTGCCAGCAGTTACACCAGGGACAGGGCCTACGAGCAGTACTTC.

The rearrangement uses TRBV5-1 and TRBJ2-3; 11 bases align to TRBD2. The CDR3 totals 16 residues. V shed 3 bases, J shed 4 bases, and the junction held 7 bases outside the gene matches. Germline V gives CDR1 SGHRS, CDR2 YFSETQ. The CDR3 loop is CASSSGLAGAADTQYF. Here the CDR3 DNA reads TGCGCCAGCAGCTCCGGACTAGCGGGTGCCGCAGATACGCAGTATTTT. Using reference TRBV5-1 and TRBJ2-3 for the parts outside the CDR3, the full variable domain is KAGVTQTPRYLIKTRGQQVTLSCSPISGHRSVSWYQQTPGQGLQFLFEYFSETQRNKGNFPGRFSGRQFSNSRSEMNVSTLELGDSALYLCASSSGLAGAADTQYFGPGTRLTVL.

This clone was detected a few times. The J gene is TRBJ2-7, the V gene TRBV6-5, with a tentative D call TRBD1 (6 bases). Between the trimmed V and J ends, which lost 4 bases and 3 bases, there was a span of 7 bases. This CDR3 has 12 residues. The V gene's germline CDR1 is MNHEY and CDR2 SVGAGI. This CDR3 is CASSWDNYEQYF. In nucleotides, the CDR3 is TGTGCCAGCAGTTGGGACAACTACGAGCAGTACTTC.

This clone was observed a single time. This chain connects TRBV18 to TRBJ2-1; perhaps TRBD2 as D (6 bases). V was shortened by 5 bases and J by 7 bases, with 18 bases between the two germline ends. CDR1 is KGHSH, CDR2 LQKENI, per germline. The CDR3 runs 15 residues. The CDR3 here is CASSTRPGLSNEQFF. The CDR3 nucleotides are TGTGCCAGCTCAACCCGACCGGGACTTTCAAATGAGCAGTTCTTC.

This clone was counted only a few times. The V call is TRBV4-1, the J call TRBJ1-5; D ambiguous. This CDR3 spans 15 amino acids. Germline CDR1 is MGHRA and CDR2 is YSYEKL. Trimming left V 3 bases short and J 3 bases short, with 12 bases between. CDR3 sequence: CASSQATGTNQPQHF. The CDR3 nucleotides read TGCGCCAGCAGCCAGGCCACGGGAACCAATCAGCCCCAGCATTTT.

This chain connects TRBV14 to TRBJ2-4, with D maybe TRBD1 (6 bases). Germline assignment: CDR1 SGHDN and CDR2 FVKESK. The CDR3 runs 17 residues. Between the trimmed V and J ends, which lost 4 bases and 0 bases, there was a span of 16 bases. The CDR3 here is CASSRTTGALAKNIQYF. The CDR3 DNA follows: TGTGCCAGCAGCCGAACGACAGGTGCTCTAGCCAAAAACATTCAGTACTTC.

The chain is built from TRBV27 and TRBJ1-5; D is perhaps TRBD1 (6 bases). The germline CDR1 and CDR2 sequences are MNHEY and SMNVEV (reference sequence). This CDR3 is built from 15 residues. The ends were cut back, 2 bases at V and 1 base at J, with 9 bases in the middle. CDR3 nucleotides: TGTGCCAGCAGTTTAGGTCAGGGGAGCAATCAGCCCCAGCATTTT. Translation: CASSLGQGSNQPQHF.

This chain joins TRBV5-6 and TRBJ2-7; 9 bases agree with TRBD1. V dropped 0 bases and J dropped 5; count of bases not matched to a gene: 9. Germline CDR1 reads SGHDT; CDR2 reads YYEEEE. There are 16 residues in the CDR3. CDR3 in amino acids: CASSLGQRTGAHEQYF. The CDR3, as DNA: TGTGCCAGCAGCTTGGGGCAAAGGACAGGGGCTCACGAGCAGTACTTC.

The chain recombines TRBV9 with TRBJ1-3, with TRBD1 as a possible D gene (6 bases). The V end was cut by 0 bases, the J end by 4 bases, with 14 bases between. CDR1 SGDLS and CDR2 YYNGEE come from the germline V gene. There are 16 residues in the CDR3. As DNA, the CDR3 is TGTGCCAGCAGCGTAGGGTCTACAGGGTACGGAAACACCATATATTTT. Translating it yields CASSVGSTGYGNTIYF.

The CDR3 reads CATEAEQFF. The DNA for the CDR3 is TGTGCCACCGAAGCGGAGCAGTTCTTC. The chain has TRBV28 and TRBJ2-1; D gene ambiguous. Germline V gene sequence: CDR1 MDHEN, CDR2 SYDVKM. This CDR3 is built from 9 residues. V lost 10 bases to trimming and J lost 10 bases, with 8 bases between them. Based on the CDR3 plus reference TRBV28 and TRBJ2-1, the full variable domain is DVKVTQSSRYLVKRTGEKVFLECVQDMDHENMFWYRQDPGLGLRLIYFSYDVKMKEKGDIPEGYSVSREKKERFSLILESASTNQTSMYLCATEAEQFFGPGTRLTVL.

V usage is TRBV27 and J usage is TRBJ2-7; a possible D gene is TRBD1 (5 bases). CDR1 and CDR2 (germline): MNHEY, SMNVEV (reference sequence). The CDR3 loop spans 13 amino acids. Trimming removed 5 bases at V and 0 bases at J, with 8 bases between. This chain's CDR3 is CASSQGSSYEQYF. The CDR3 nucleotides read TGTGCCAGCAGTCAGGGAAGCTCCTACGAGCAGTACTTC.